These T cell receptor beta chains were read from a single sample in a study of PD-1 blockade in mismatch repair-deficient tumors. Assay: immunoSEQ multiplex PCR; the TCRdb copy retains only in-frame clones and omits some. The sample has tens of thousands of clones, roughly 80% seen once. Sequencing was performed on peripheral blood, taken 12 weeks after starting pembrolizumab. These receptors were taken from an adult with mismatch repair-deficient cancer. The CDR3 runs from the conserved cysteine through the conserved F or W. The order of the fields is V gene, clone size, D gene, J gene, CDR3 DNA, CDR3 protein. The D gene is left open where the match is weak. The listing skips clone size in some rows; elsewhere it reads once, few, many or a size class.

>TRBV5-1|NA|NA|TRBJ2-7
TGCGCCAGCAGCCCTGACAGGGTCGGGGGCGAGCAGTACTTC
CASSPDRVGGEQYF
>TRBV11-2|NA|NA|TRBJ2-7
TGTGCCAGCAGCTTAGATCTTGTGGGGGACGAGCAGTACTTC
CASSLDLVGDEQYF
>TRBV6-6|NA|TRBD1|TRBJ2-7
TGTGCCAGCAGTAAGGCAGGGGGAGACTACGAGCAGTACTTC
CASSKAGGDYEQYF
>TRBV7-9|NA|NA|TRBJ2-1
TGTGCCAGCAGCTTAGAGGACCCCTCCTACAATGAGCAGTTCTTC
CASSLEDPSYNEQFF
>TRBV2|few|TRBD1|TRBJ1-2
TGTGCCAGCAGTGACCAACAGGGGGCTGGCTACACCTTC
CASSDQQGAGYTF
>TRBV10-3|NA|NA|TRBJ2-1
TGTGCCATCAGTGAGGCAACAGACAATGAGCAGTTCTTC
CAISEATDNEQFF
>TRBV6-5|NA|TRBD1|TRBJ1-2
TGTGCCAGCAGTTACTCGTATACAGGGGGAACTGGCTACACCTTC
CASSYSYTGGTGYTF
>TRBV13|NA|TRBD1|TRBJ1-5
TGTGCCAGCAGCTTCGGGACAGGGGGAAATAGCAATCAGCCCCAGCATTTT
CASSFGTGGNSNQPQHF
>TRBV5-1|NA|TRBD1|TRBJ1-1
TGCGCCAGCAGCCGGACAGGGGATGGCACTGAAGCTTTCTTT
CASSRTGDGTEAFF
>TRBV23-1|NA|NA|TRBJ2-3
TGCGCCAGTATATGGGCCTGCACAGATACGCAGTATTTT
CASIWACTDTQYF
>TRBV12-5|NA|NA|TRBJ1-5
TGTGCTAGTGGCGGGACGGGCAATCAGCCCCAGCATTTT
CASGGTGNQPQHF
>TRBV19|NA|NA|TRBJ2-3
TGTGCCAGTAGTAAGGGACGAGGGGTGAGGGCAGATACGCAGTATTTT
CASSKGRGVRADTQYF
>TRBV5-5|once|NA|TRBJ2-7
TGTGCCAGCAGCCGGCCGGGACATGCCTACGAGCAGTACTTC
CASSRPGHAYEQYF
>TRBV29-1|NA|TRBD1|TRBJ1-2
TGCAGCGATCAGACAGGGGGAGACTATGGCTACACCTTC
CSDQTGGDYGYTF
>TRBV28|NA|TRBD2|TRBJ2-1
TGTGCCAGCAGTTTAGGGTTTGGTGGGCGGGAGGTCAAAAATGAGCAGTTCTTC
CASSLGFGGREVKNEQFF
>TRBV14|NA|NA|TRBJ2-1
TGTGCCAGCAGCACGCGGGACAGTGGTTGGTACAATGAGCAGTTCTTC
CASSTRDSGWYNEQFF
>TRBV19|NA|NA|TRBJ1-4
TGTGCCAGTAGTGGTTGGGGGCTTAGTGAAAAACTGTTTTTT
CASSGWGLSEKLFF
>TRBV7-9|NA|TRBD2|TRBJ2-7
TGTGCCAGCAGCCCTAGCGGGAGTGGGCGCGAGCAGTACTTC
CASSPSGSGREQYF
>TRBV7-6|few|NA|TRBJ2-2
TGTGCCAGCAGCCCACGGACCGTCCCCACCGGGGAGCTGTTTTTT
CASSPRTVPTGELFF
>TRBV7-9|NA|NA|TRBJ2-7
TGTGCCAGCAGCTTAGATCACGAGCAGTACTTC
CASSLDHEQYF
>TRBV5-6|NA|NA|TRBJ2-1
TGTGCCAGCAGCTCTTGGGGTAGTTCCGATAACAATGAGCAGTTCTTC
CASSSWGSSDNNEQFF
>TRBV4-1|NA|NA|TRBJ2-2
TGCGCCAGCAGCCAATTTACAGGGCGGAACACCGGGGAGCTGTTTTTT
CASSQFTGRNTGELFF
>TRBV19|NA|NA|TRBJ2-3
TGTGCCAGTAGTGGGGGACAGGGAGAAGCGGGAGGGCCGGGAGATACGCAGTATTTT
CASSGGQGEAGGPGDTQYF
>TRBV2|NA|NA|TRBJ1-2
TGTGCCAGCAGGAGGGCGATGGGTGGCTACACCTTC
CASRRAMGGYTF
>TRBV11-2|NA|TRBD1|TRBJ2-7
TGTGCCAGCACCCGAATCGAGGGACAGGGGCTTCCTCTTTTC
CASTRIEGQGLPLF